This T cell receptor beta chain was captured in a study of CD8+ T cells in alopecia areata (dated by TCRdb to the late 2010s). Concerning the study at large: Treated patients were enrolled in an open-label pilot trial of oral tofacitinib at 5 to 10 mg twice daily for moderate-to-severe alopecia areata. Tofacitinib was administered for 6 to 18 months, and 6 months of follow-up off drug were then conducted to assess delayed response and recurrence. In treated patients, disease severity was measured using the SALT score, which gives the percentage of scalp surface area affected. In both human patients and the C3H/HeJ mouse model, the study applied high-throughput TCRbeta sequencing to look at T cell clonal expansion in alopecia areata. Human TCRbeta sequencing covered scalp tissue and sorted CD4+ and CD8+ peripheral blood T cells from patchy and totalis/universalis alopecia areata patients and healthy controls. Tofacitinib-treated patients had biopsies at baseline and at 4 and 24 weeks of treatment, with a later scalp biopsy in several patients. Scalp clonality was compared among normal scalp (n=4), patchy alopecia areata scalp (n=8), and alopecia totalis/universalis scalp (n=8). The RNA source kit depended on sample type: the PAXgene miRNA kit for fixed scalp, the miRNeasy kit for PBMCs, and the RNeasy kit for mouse skin. TCRbeta CDR3 regions were amplified by immunoSEQ multiplex PCR with 35 Vbeta forward and 13 Jbeta reverse primers.

The time point label corresponds to: 24 weeks on oral tofacitinib. The intended sense of this specimen's treatment or condition label: oral pan-JAK inhibitor, 5-10 mg twice daily. Lesional scalp punch biopsies and peripheral blood were collected from alopecia areata patients. PBMCs were isolated by density centrifugation and stained for CD3, CD4 and CD8, after which CD4+ and CD8+ T cells were sorted on a FACSAria. Including the terminal cysteine and phenylalanine, the CDR3 comprises 13 residues. Only the CDR3 DNA stays, 39 bases, in frame from base 1. Per the germline V gene (reference sequence), GTSNPN is the CDR1 and SVGIG is the CDR2. Compared with germline, V lacks 6 bases and J lacks 4 bases; bases without a gene match: 4. The library was made by the immunoSEQ multiplex PCR assay. RNA was extracted from all samples and reverse transcribed into cDNA as template for TCR sequencing. First-strand cDNA was synthesized using SuperScript III with a 2:1 mix of oligo-dT and random hexamers. A synthetic immune receptor repertoire was used to assess amplification bias, and residual bias was removed computationally. As for the authors' bioinformatics: After raw reads were preprocessed to remove errors, the CDR3 was defined following IMGT conventions as running from the conserved cysteine to phenylalanine. Clonality was computed as 1 minus the Shannon entropy, with the entropy normalized by log2 of the number of productive unique TCRs. Whether scalp clones were CD4 or CD8 was inferred by matching scalp TCRbeta sequences against CD4 and CD8 repertoires sorted from blood. In its TCRdb copy, this immuneACCESS table keeps in-frame sequences only and misses some clones. Where compared with another copy, unresolved V genes explain less than half of these, and the others have no known cause. V and J calls plus clone size are reproduced from that table; the DNA served to infer D and trimming. This sample is represented by fewer than 350,000 clones; 58% of them were singletons. Approximately 1.7% of the sample comes from the top ten.

Overall study outcomes, separate from this receptor: Higher clonality and more expanded CD8+ clones were observed in lesional scalp than in normal scalp, particularly in alopecia totalis/universalis, a finding suggestive of antigenic drive. Scalp clonality and the number of expanded CD8+ clones among the top 100 scalp clones were significantly decreased by tofacitinib. Shared TCR sequences between patients were less evident than in mice, which may be partly attributable to HLA diversity in the patient population. Scalp TCR repertoire analysis is complicated because resident alphabeta T cells in normal human skin are also sequenced, whereas mouse skin is dominated by gammadelta T cells. Many expanded lesional clones persisted in scalp and blood during tofacitinib treatment, which may partly explain relapse after stopping treatment. Because the treated cohort was small and included a single nonresponder, larger studies are needed to assess links between baseline CD8+ expansion and response.

Concerning this clone: Its antigen remains unidentified. No much larger clone exists at a distance of one base, and base qualities are not known.

This clonotype originated in a human donor with alopecia areata. Here the sequenced sample was CD4+ T cells sorted from blood, taken at week 24, from a patient treated with tofacitinib. The sequence is built from TRBV30 and TRBJ2-2; 8 central bases correspond to TRBD2. The CDR3 corresponds to CACSGGRTGELFF. Here is the DNA: TGTGCCTGCAGCGGGGGCCGCACCGGGGAGCTGTTTTTT.